This is a list of T cell receptor beta chains from one sample in a study of blood T cell repertoires in COVID-19. Data came from immunoSEQ multiplex PCR; TCRdb stores just in-frame clones and leaves some out. Of about 180,000 clones detected, over 75% appear once; the ten largest clones hold nearly 2.5%. Sequencing was done on a sample of peripheral blood. All receptors come from a man between 35 and 55 years old with active or convalescent COVID-19. Each CDR3 is given with its conserved first and last residue. The order of the fields is clone size, V gene, J gene, D gene, CDR3 DNA, CDR3 protein. The D gene is left open where the match is weak. Some rows mark clone size as missing; the rest say once, few, many or name a class of expanded clone.

abundance: .; v_gene: TRBV27; j_gene: TRBJ1-4; d_gene: TRBD1; CDR3nt: TGTGCCAGCAGTTTACAGGGACAGGGCGGAAAACTGTTTTTT; CDR3aa: CASSLQGQGGKLFF
abundance: .; v_gene: TRBV6-2/TRBV6-3; j_gene: TRBJ1-6; d_gene: .; CDR3nt: TGTGCCAGCAGCAGGGGCATAAGGTCACCCCTCCACTTT; CDR3aa: CASSRGIRSPLHF
abundance: once; v_gene: TRBV5-1; j_gene: TRBJ2-1; d_gene: TRBD2; CDR3nt: TGCGCCAGCAGCGCCACCGAATCGGGGGGGGCCGGAAATGAGCAGTTCTTC; CDR3aa: CASSATESGGAGNEQFF
abundance: .; v_gene: TRBV20-1; j_gene: TRBJ1-5; d_gene: TRBD1; CDR3nt: TGCAGTGCTAGTGAGACAGGGCGAAGCCCCCAGCATTTT; CDR3aa: CSASETGRSPQHF
abundance: .; v_gene: TRBV20-1; j_gene: TRBJ2-7; d_gene: .; CDR3nt: TGCAGTGCTAGTTCAGGAGGGTACGAGCAGTACTTC; CDR3aa: CSASSGGYEQYF
abundance: .; v_gene: TRBV19; j_gene: TRBJ2-1; d_gene: .; CDR3nt: TGTGCCAGTAGTATTGCCATCAGGTACAATGAGCAGTTCTTC; CDR3aa: CASSIAIRYNEQFF
abundance: .; v_gene: TRBV30; j_gene: TRBJ1-2; d_gene: .; CDR3nt: TGTGCCTGGAGCCCCAGGAACTATGGCTACACCTTC; CDR3aa: CAWSPRNYGYTF
abundance: .; v_gene: TRBV9; j_gene: TRBJ1-2; d_gene: TRBD1; CDR3nt: TGTGCCAGCAGCGGATACAGGGGAACCTTCGACGGCTACACCTTC; CDR3aa: CASSGYRGTFDGYTF
abundance: .; v_gene: TRBV6-2/TRBV6-3; j_gene: TRBJ1-3; d_gene: .; CDR3nt: TGTGCCAGCAGTCGGGGGAGTGACTCTGGAAACACCATATATTTT; CDR3aa: CASSRGSDSGNTIYF
abundance: .; v_gene: TRBV7-9; j_gene: TRBJ2-3; d_gene: .; CDR3nt: TGTGCCAGCAGCTCATCTCTGGGAGTGATCACAGATACGCAGTATTTT; CDR3aa: CASSSSLGVITDTQYF
abundance: .; v_gene: TRBV7-9; j_gene: TRBJ1-1; d_gene: TRBD1; CDR3nt: TGTGCCAGCAGTTCAGGGGGCTGGTTGAGTGAAGCTTTCTTT; CDR3aa: CASSSGGWLSEAFF
abundance: .; v_gene: TRBV7-6; j_gene: TRBJ2-5; d_gene: TRBD2; CDR3nt: TGTGCCAGCAGCTCTCCTAGCGGCTCTAGCGGTGGGGAGACCCAGTACTTC; CDR3aa: CASSSPSGSSGGETQYF
abundance: .; v_gene: TRBV30; j_gene: TRBJ2-2; d_gene: .; CDR3nt: TGTGCCTGGAGTGCCAAGAGCACCGGGGAGCTGTTTTTT; CDR3aa: CAWSAKSTGELFF
abundance: .; v_gene: TRBV7-2; j_gene: TRBJ1-1; d_gene: .; CDR3nt: TGTGCCAGCAGCTTCCGCGGGGGTCACCCCACTGAAGCTTTCTTT; CDR3aa: CASSFRGGHPTEAFF
abundance: .; v_gene: TRBV6-2/TRBV6-3; j_gene: TRBJ2-7; d_gene: .; CDR3nt: TGTGCCAGCAGTAAAAACCCGCGTCCAGGCTCCTACGAGCAGTACTTC; CDR3aa: CASSKNPRPGSYEQYF
abundance: .; v_gene: TRBV6-1; j_gene: TRBJ1-1; d_gene: .; CDR3nt: TGTGCCAGCAGTGAGACCCGGGGAAACACTGAAGCTTTCTTT; CDR3aa: CASSETRGNTEAFF